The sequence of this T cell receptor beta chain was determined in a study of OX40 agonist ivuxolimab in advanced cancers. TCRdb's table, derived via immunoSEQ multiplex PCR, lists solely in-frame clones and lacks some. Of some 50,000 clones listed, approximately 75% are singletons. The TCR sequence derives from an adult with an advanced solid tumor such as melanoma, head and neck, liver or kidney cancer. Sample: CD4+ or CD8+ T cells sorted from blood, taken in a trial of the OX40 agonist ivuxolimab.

CDR3 DNA sequence: TGTGCCAGGTACCCCCACCGGACTAGCGGGGAGAATGAGCAGTTCTTC. As protein: CARYPHRTSGENEQFF. The chain combines TRBV19 with TRBJ2-1, with 12 bases lining up with TRBD2. CDR1 is LNHDA, CDR2 SQIVND, per germline (reference sequence). CDR3 length: 16 residues. V was clipped by 9 bases and J by 7 bases; unmatched bases: 13.